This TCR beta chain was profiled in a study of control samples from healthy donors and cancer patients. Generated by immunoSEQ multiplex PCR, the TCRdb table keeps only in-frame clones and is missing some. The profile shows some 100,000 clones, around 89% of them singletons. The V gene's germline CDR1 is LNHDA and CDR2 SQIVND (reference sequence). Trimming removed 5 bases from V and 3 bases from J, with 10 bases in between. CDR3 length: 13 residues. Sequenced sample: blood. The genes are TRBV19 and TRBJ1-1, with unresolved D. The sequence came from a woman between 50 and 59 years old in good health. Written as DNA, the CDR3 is TGTGCCAGTAGTGAGGGCGTCTACACTGAAGCTTTCTTT. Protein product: CASSEGVYTEAFF.